The present TCR beta chain was sequenced within a study of blood T cell repertoires in COVID-19. Study details: T cells, B-cell-depleted T cells, or PBMCs provided the cDNA or gDNA that served as material.

CDR1 is SNHLY, CDR2 FYNNEI, per germline. Trimming cost V 7 bases and J 5 bases, with 15 bases left between them. The CDR3 has 14 amino acids. The table came from immunoSEQ multiplex PCR; TCRdb's copy has only in-frame clones and leaves some out. This table holds approximately 150,000 clones, 85% found once. The clonotype was recovered from a human donor with acute or convalescent COVID-19. The donor label of this sample is uncertain. The rearrangement joins TRBV2 to TRBJ1-5, with D tentatively TRBD1 (5 bases). Sequencing was carried out using peripheral blood. CDR3 bases: TGTGCCAGCACCGTGGGGACTCGGGATCAGCCCCAGCATTTT. Protein: CASTVGTRDQPQHF.